This T cell receptor beta chain was sequenced in a study of blood T cells in healthy people across ages. A sample-barcoded 5' primer and a J-beta primer mix were used in a second PCR of roughly 7 to 11 cycles. TCRdb recomputed calls from the 5' RACE reads with MiXCR, one row per CDR3 protein. The sample lists almost 550,000 distinct CDR3 sequences, around 24% occurring once. This CDR3 comprises 16 residues. Germline assignment: CDR1 SGHAT and CDR2 FQNNGV. V was shortened by 5 bases and J by 0 bases, with 11 bases between the two germline ends. This sample was shared with a second study, whose subject was T cells of mothers and their children. That source notes: There were over 8.5 million TCR beta CDR3 reads from each mother and a few million from each child.

The genes are TRBV11-2 and TRBJ1-6, with D unclear. This sequence originates from a boy between 10 and 17 years old in good health. Material: blood. CDR3 sequence reads: CASSPRENSYNSPLHF. The DNA for the CDR3 is TGTGCCAGCAGCCCCCGAGAGAACTCCTATAATTCACCCCTCCACTTT.